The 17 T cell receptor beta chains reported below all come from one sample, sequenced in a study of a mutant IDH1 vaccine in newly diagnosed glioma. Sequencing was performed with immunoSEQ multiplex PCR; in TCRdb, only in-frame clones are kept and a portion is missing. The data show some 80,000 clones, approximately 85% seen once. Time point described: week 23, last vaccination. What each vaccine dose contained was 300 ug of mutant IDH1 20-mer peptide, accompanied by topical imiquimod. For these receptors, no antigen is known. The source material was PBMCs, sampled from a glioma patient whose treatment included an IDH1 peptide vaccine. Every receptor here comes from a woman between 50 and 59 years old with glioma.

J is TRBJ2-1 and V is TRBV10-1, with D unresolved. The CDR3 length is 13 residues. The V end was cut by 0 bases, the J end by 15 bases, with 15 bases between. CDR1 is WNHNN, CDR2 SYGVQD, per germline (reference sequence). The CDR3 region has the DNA TGCGCCAGCAGTGAGTCGTCCATCGGATTCAGGTTCTTC. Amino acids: CASSESSIGFRFF.

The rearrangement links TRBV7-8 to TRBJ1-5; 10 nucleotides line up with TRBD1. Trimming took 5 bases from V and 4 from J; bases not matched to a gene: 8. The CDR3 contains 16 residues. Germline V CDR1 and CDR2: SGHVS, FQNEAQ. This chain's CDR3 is CASSLKPGQGNQPQHF. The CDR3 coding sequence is TGTGCCAGCAGCCTCAAACCGGGACAGGGGAATCAGCCCCAGCATTTT.

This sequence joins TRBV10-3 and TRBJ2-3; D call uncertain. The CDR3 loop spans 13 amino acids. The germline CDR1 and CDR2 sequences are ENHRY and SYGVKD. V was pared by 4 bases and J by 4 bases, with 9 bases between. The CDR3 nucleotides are TGTGCCATCAGTGCCCTAGGGTCAGATACGCAGTATTTT. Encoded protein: CAISALGSDTQYF.

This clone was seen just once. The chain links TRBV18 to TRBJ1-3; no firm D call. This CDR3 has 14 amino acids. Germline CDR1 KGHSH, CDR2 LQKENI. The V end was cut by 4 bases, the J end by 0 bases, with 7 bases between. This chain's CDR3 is CASSQTPSGNTIYF. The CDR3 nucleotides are TGTGCCAGCTCACAGACACCCTCTGGAAACACCATATATTTT.

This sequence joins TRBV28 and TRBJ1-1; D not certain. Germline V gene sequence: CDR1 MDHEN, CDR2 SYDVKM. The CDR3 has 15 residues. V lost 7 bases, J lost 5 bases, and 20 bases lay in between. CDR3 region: CASKLWLGSGTEAFF. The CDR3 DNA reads TGTGCCAGCAAACTATGGCTCGGATCGGGGACTGAAGCTTTCTTT.

CDR3 in amino acids: CAWRGQGLYEQYF. The CDR3 bases are TGTGCCTGGCGGGGACAGGGGTTATACGAGCAGTACTTC. The chain employs TRBV30 and TRBJ2-7; 10 positions match TRBD1. The ends lost 5 bases at V and 4 bases at J; junction bases unmatched: 5. Germline loops: CDR1 GTSNPN, CDR2 SVGIG (reference sequence). The length of the CDR3 is 13 residues. Based on the CDR3 plus reference TRBV30 and TRBJ2-7, the full variable domain is SQTIHQWPATLVQPVGSPLSLECTVEGTSNPNLYWYRQAAGRGLQLLFYSVGIGQISSEVPQNLSASRPQDRQFILSSKKLLLSDSGFYLCAWRGQGLYEQYFGPGTRLTVT.

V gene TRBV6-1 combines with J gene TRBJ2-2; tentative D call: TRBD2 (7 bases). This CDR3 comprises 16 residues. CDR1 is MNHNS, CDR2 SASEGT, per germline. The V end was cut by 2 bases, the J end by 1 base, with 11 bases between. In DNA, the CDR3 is TGTGCCAGCAGTGAATCGGGGGGCCGGAACACCGGGGAGCTGTTTTTT. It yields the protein CASSESGGRNTGELFF.

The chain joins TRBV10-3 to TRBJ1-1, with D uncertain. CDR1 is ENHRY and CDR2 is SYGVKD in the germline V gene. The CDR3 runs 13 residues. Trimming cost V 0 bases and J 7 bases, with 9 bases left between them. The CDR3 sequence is CAISESYRGEAFF. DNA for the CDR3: TGTGCCATCAGTGAGTCGTACCGGGGTGAAGCTTTCTTT.

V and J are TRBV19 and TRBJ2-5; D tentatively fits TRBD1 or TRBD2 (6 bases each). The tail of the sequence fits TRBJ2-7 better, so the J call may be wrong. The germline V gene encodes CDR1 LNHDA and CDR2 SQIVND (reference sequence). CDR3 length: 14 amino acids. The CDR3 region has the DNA TGTGCCAGTAGTACCACCGGGGGCGGCTACGAGCAGTACTTC. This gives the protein CASSTTGGGYEQYF.

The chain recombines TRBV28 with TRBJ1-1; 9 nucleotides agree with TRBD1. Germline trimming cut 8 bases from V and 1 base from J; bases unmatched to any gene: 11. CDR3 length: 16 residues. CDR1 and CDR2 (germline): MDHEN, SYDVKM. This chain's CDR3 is CASSSLWTGANTEAFF. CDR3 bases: TGTGCCAGCTCAAGTTTATGGACAGGGGCGAACACTGAAGCTTTCTTT. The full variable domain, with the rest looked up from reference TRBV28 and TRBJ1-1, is DVKVTQSSRYLVKRTGEKVFLECVQDMDHENMFWYRQDPGLGLRLIYFSYDVKMKEKGDIPEGYSVSREKKERFSLILESASTNQTSMYLCASSSLWTGANTEAFFGQGTRLTVV.

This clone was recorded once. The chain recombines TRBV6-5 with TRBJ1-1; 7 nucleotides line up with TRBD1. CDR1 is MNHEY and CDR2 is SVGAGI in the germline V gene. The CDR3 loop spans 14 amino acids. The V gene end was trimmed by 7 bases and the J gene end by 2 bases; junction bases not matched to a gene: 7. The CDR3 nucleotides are TGTGCCAGCAAGACTTGGACAGGAAACACTGAAGCTTTCTTT. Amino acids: CASKTWTGNTEAFF.

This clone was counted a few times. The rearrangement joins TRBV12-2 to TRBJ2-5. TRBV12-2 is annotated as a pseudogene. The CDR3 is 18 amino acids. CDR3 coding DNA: TGTGCAAGTCGCTTAGTTCCTGTACAGGGTCTGGGAGGAGAGACCCAGTACTTC. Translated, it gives CASRLVPVQGLGGETQYF.

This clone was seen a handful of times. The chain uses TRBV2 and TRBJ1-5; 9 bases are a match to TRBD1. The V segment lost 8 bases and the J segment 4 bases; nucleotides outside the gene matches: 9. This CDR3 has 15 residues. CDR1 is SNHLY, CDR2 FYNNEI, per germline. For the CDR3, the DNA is TGTGCCAGCTCAGTACAGGGGGCTAAGAATCAGCCCCAGCATTTT. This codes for CASSVQGAKNQPQHF.

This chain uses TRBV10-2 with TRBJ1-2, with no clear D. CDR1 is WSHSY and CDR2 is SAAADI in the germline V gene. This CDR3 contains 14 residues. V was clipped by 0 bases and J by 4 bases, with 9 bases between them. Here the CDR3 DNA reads TGCGCCAGCAGTGAGTCGTCAGTGGGCTATGGCTACACCTTC. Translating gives CASSESSVGYGYTF.

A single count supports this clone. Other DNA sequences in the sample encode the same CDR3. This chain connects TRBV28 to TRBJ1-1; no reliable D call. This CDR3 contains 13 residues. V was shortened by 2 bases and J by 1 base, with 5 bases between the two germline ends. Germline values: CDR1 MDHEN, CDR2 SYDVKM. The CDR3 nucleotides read TGTGCCAGCAGTTTACCCGGGAACACTGAAGCTTTCTTT. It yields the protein CASSLPGNTEAFF. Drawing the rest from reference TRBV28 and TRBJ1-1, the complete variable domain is DVKVTQSSRYLVKRTGEKVFLECVQDMDHENMFWYRQDPGLGLRLIYFSYDVKMKEKGDIPEGYSVSREKKERFSLILESASTNQTSMYLCASSLPGNTEAFFGQGTRLTVV.

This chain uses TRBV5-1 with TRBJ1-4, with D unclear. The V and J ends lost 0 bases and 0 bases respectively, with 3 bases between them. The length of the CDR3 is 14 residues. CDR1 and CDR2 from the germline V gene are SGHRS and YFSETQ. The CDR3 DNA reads TGCGCCAGCAGCTTGGATCCAACTAATGAAAAACTGTTTTTT. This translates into CASSLDPTNEKLFF.

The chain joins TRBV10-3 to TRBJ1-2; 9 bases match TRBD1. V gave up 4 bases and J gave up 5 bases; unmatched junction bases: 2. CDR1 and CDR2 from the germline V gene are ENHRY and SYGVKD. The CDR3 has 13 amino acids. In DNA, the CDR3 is TGTGCCATCAGTGTGGACAGGGGATATGGCTACACCTTC. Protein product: CAISVDRGYGYTF.